The 3 T cell receptor beta chains below were found in one sample sequenced in a study of PD-1 blockade in classical Hodgkin lymphoma. Profiled with immunoSEQ multiplex PCR; TCRdb holds only in-frame clones, not every one. The repertoire holds over 20,000 clones, about 85% seen once, with 10% to 15% in the top ten. Indicated time point: cycle 4 day 1 (C4D1), after more than 5 weeks of nivolumab. After autologous stem cell transplantation all patients relapsed, and prior brentuximab vedotin exposure differed between cohorts. Sequenced here: peripheral blood mononuclear cells (PBMCs), sampled before the fourth cycle of nivolumab. Source of these receptors: a human donor with classical Hodgkin lymphoma.

The V and J genes are TRBV19 and TRBJ2-3, with 12 bases matching TRBD2. CDR1 is LNHDA, CDR2 SQIVND, per germline (reference sequence). The J segment lost 3 bases and the V segment lost 4 bases, leaving 8 bases of the junction unmatched. The CDR3 totals 17 residues. The DNA for the CDR3 is TGTGCCAGTAGTAGAACTAGCGGGGGGACTTTAACAGATACGCAGTATTTT. Amino acids: CASSRTSGGTLTDTQYF.

The rearrangement links TRBV23-1 to TRBJ1-4; D perhaps matches TRBD1 (6 bases). TRBV23-1 is known as an ORF, though its function is uncertain. This CDR3 is built from 17 residues. V was cut by 2 bases and J by 2 bases, with 15 bases left in between. The DNA for the CDR3 is TGCGCCAGCAGTCAAGTCCGGGGGCAGGTCACTAATGAAAAACTGTTTTTT. Translating it yields CASSQVRGQVTNEKLFF.

The V gene is TRBV19, the J gene TRBJ2-1, with 14 positions matching TRBD2. V lost 7 bases to trimming and J lost 10 bases; unmatched junction nucleotides: 9. Germline V gene data show CDR1 as LNHDA and CDR2 as SQIVND (reference sequence). This CDR3 contains 15 residues. The CDR3 DNA is TGTGCCAGTATGTTGGGGACTAGCGGGAGCGGCGAGCAGTTCTTC. Its protein product is CASMLGTSGSGEQFF.